This is a list of T cell receptor beta chains from one sample in a study of blood T cell repertoires in COVID-19. Libraries were prepared by immunoSEQ multiplex PCR; TCRdb keeps only in-frame clonotypes and omits some of them. The sample includes around 80,000 clones, around 87% of them seen just once. Source material: peripheral blood. These receptors were collected from a man of 80 years or more with active or convalescent COVID-19. CDR3s include the opening cysteine and the closing phenylalanine or tryptophan. The order of the fields is D gene, J gene, clone size, V gene, CDR3 protein, CDR3 DNA. D genes are given only for firm matches. A clone size is listed for some rows: how often the clone was seen (once, few, many), or a class if it is expanded.

D: .; J: TRBJ2-1; size: .; V: TRBV19; CDR3: CASSPSPPRRLGNNEQFF; DNA: TGTGCCAGTAGTCCGAGCCCACCCCGACGACTAGGAAACAATGAGCAGTTCTTC
D: .; J: TRBJ1-1; size: .; V: TRBV5-5; CDR3: CASSSGVRTEAFF; DNA: TGTGCCAGCAGCTCAGGGGTGAGAACTGAAGCTTTCTTT
D: .; J: TRBJ2-3; size: .; V: TRBV9; CDR3: CASSPYVAEKTDTQYF; DNA: TGTGCCAGCAGCCCATATGTAGCGGAGAAAACAGATACGCAGTATTTT
D: TRBD1; J: TRBJ1-5; size: .; V: TRBV28; CDR3: CASSDRVEPQHF; DNA: TGTGCCAGCAGTGACAGGGTAGAGCCCCAGCATTTT
D: .; J: TRBJ2-1; size: .; V: TRBV10-3; CDR3: CAISETGEQFF; DNA: TGTGCCATCAGTGAGACCGGTGAGCAGTTCTTC
D: TRBD1; J: TRBJ1-2; size: .; V: TRBV7-9; CDR3: CASSDTGTGSYYGYTF; DNA: TGTGCCAGCAGCGACACCGGGACAGGGAGCTACTATGGCTACACCTTC
D: TRBD1; J: TRBJ1-4; size: few; V: TRBV28; CDR3: CASRTGGPNEKLFF; DNA: TGTGCCAGCAGAACAGGGGGCCCTAATGAAAAACTGTTTTTT
D: .; J: TRBJ1-5; size: .; V: TRBV6-5; CDR3: CASRQTSNQPQHF; DNA: TGTGCCAGCAGGCAAACATCGAATCAGCCCCAGCATTTT
D: .; J: TRBJ1-3; size: .; V: TRBV19; CDR3: CASSRGSGNTIYF; DNA: TGTGCCAGTAGCAGGGGATCTGGAAACACCATATATTTT
D: .; J: TRBJ2-3; size: .; V: TRBV19; CDR3: CASSSRPGRSTDTQYF; DNA: TGTGCCAGTAGTTCCCGCCCAGGGCGGAGCACAGATACGCAGTATTTT
D: TRBD1; J: TRBJ2-1; size: .; V: TRBV30; CDR3: CACLGQGASSYNEQFF; DNA: TGTGCCTGCCTGGGACAGGGGGCTTCAAGCTACAATGAGCAGTTCTTC
D: .; J: TRBJ1-6; size: .; V: TRBV5-1; CDR3: CASSLRSGNNSPLHF; DNA: TGCGCCAGCAGCTTGCGGTCGGGGAACAATTCACCCCTCCACTTT
D: .; J: TRBJ1-2; size: .; V: TRBV4-1; CDR3: CASSQDIRQGGFVGYTF; DNA: TGCGCCAGCAGCCAAGATATTCGGCAGGGTGGTTTCGTAGGCTACACCTTC